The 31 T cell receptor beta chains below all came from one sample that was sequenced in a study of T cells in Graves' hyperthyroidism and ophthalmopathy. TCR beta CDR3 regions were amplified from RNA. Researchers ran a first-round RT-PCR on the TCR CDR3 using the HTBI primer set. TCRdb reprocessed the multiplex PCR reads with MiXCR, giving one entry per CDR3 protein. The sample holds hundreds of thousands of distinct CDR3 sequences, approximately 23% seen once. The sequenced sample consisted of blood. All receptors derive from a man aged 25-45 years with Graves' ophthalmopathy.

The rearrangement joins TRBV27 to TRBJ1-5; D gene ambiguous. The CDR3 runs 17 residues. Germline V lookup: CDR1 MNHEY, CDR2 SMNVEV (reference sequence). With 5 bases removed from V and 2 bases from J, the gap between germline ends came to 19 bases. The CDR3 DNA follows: TGTGCCAGCAGTCCCCTCTGGAGGGTCGAGGGCAATCAGCCCCAGCATTTT. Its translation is CASSPLWRVEGNQPQHF.

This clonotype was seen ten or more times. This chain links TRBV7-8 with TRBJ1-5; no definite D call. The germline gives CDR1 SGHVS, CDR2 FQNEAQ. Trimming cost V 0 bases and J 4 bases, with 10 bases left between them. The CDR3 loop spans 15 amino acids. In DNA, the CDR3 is TGTGCCAGCAGCTTAGCAGAGAGATCGAATCAGCCCCAGCATTTT. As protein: CASSLAERSNQPQHF.

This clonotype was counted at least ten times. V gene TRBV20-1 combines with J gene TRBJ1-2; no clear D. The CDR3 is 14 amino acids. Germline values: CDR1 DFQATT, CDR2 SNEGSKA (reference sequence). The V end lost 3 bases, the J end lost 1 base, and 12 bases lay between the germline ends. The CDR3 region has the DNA TGCAGTGCTAGGTTGACACAAATTAACTATGGCTACACCTTC. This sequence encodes CSARLTQINYGYTF.

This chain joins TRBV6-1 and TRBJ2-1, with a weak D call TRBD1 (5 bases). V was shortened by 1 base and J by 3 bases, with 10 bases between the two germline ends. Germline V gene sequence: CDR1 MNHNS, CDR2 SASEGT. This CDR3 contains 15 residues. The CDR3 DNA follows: TGTGCCAGCAGTGAAGTTGGGGCTAACTACAATGAGCAGTTCTTC. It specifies CASSEVGANYNEQFF.

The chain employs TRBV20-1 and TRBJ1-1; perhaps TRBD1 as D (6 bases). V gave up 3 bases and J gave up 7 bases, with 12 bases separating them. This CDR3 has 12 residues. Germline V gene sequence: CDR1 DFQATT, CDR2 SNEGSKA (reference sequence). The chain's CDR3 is CSASRQENEAFF. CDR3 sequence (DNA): TGCAGTGCTAGCCGACAGGAAAATGAAGCTTTCTTT.

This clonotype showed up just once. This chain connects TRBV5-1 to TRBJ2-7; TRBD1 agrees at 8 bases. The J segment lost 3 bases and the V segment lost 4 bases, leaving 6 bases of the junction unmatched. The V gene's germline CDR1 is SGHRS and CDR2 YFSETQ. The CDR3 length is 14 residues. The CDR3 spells CASSSGQGFYEQYF. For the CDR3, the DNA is TGCGCCAGCAGCAGCGGACAGGGTTTCTACGAGCAGTACTTC.

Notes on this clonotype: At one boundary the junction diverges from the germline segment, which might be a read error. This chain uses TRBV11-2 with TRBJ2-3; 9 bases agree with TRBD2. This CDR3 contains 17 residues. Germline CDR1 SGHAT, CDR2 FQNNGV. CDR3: CASSFGRLAGSTDTQCF. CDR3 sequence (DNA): TGTGCCAGCAGCTTTGGTAGGCTAGCGGGAAGCACAGATACGCAGTGTTTT.

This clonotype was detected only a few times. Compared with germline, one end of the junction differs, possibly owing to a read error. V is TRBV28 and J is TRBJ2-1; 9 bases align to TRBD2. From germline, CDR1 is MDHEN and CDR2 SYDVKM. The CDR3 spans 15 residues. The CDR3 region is CTSTTAASGKDEQFF. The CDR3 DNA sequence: TGTACCAGCACCACTGCGGCTAGCGGGAAGGATGAGCAGTTCTTC.

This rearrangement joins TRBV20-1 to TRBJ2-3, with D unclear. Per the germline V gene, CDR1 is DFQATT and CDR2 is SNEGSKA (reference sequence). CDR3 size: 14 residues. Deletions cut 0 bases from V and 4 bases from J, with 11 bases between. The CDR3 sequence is CSARESPAADTQYF. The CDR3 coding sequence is TGCAGTGCTAGAGAAAGTCCCGCGGCAGATACGCAGTATTTT.

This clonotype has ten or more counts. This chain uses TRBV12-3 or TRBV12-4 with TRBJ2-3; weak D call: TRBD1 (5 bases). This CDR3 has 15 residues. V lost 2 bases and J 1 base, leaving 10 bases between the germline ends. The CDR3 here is CASSLSVTGTDTQYF. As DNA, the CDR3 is TGTGCCAGCAGTTTATCGGTGACAGGCACAGATACGCAGTATTTT.

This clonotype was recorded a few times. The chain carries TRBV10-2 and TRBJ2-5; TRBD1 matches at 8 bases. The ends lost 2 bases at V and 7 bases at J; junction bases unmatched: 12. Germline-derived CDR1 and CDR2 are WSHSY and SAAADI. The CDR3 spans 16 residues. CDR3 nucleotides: TGCGCCAGCAGTGAGGGGCGCCCGGGACAGGCATCGACCCAGTACTTC. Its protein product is CASSEGRPGQASTQYF.

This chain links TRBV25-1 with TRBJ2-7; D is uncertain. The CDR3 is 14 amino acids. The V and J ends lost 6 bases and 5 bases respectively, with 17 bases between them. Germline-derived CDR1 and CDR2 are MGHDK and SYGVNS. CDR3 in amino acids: CASRPRGRPDEQYF. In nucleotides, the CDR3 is TGTGCCAGCAGACCCCGCGGACGGCCTGACGAGCAGTACTTC.

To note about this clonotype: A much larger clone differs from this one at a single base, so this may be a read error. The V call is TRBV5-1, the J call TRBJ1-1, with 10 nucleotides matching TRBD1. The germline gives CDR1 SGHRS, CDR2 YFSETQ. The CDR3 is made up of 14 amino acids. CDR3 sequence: CASGLWDRGTEAFF. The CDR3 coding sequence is TGCGCCAGCGGCTTGTGGGACAGGGGCACTGAAGCTTTCTTT.

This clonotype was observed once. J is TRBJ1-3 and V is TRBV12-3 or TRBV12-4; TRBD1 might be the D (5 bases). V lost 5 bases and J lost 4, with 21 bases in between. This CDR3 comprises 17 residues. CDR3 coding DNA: TGTGCCAGCAGTCCCCTCCTCAGCACACCAGGGGGAAACACCATATATTTT. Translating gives CASSPLLSTPGGNTIYF.

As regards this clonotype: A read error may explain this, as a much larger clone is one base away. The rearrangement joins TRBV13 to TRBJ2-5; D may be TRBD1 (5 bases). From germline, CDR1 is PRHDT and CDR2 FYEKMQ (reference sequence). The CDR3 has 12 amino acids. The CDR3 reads CAISIRVETQYF. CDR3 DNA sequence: TGTGCCATCAGCATCAGGGTTGAGACCCAGTACTTC.

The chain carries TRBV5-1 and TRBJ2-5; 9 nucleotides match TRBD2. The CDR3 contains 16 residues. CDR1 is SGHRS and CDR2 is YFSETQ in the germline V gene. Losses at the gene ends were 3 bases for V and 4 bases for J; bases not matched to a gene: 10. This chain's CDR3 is CASSSTISGSRETQYF. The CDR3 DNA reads TGCGCCAGCAGCTCAACGATTAGCGGGAGCAGAGAGACCCAGTACTTC. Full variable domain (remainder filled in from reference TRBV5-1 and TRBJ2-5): KAGVTQTPRYLIKTRGQQVTLSCSPISGHRSVSWYQQTPGQGLQFLFEYFSETQRNKGNFPGRFSGRQFSNSRSEMNVSTLELGDSALYLCASSSTISGSRETQYFGPGTRLLVL.

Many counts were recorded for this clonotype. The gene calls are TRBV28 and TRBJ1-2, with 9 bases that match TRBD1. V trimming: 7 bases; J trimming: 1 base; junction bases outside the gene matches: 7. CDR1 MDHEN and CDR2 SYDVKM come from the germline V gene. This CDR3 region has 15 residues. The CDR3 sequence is CASTVGTGYNYGYTF. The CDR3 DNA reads TGTGCCAGCACCGTGGGGACAGGGTATAACTATGGCTACACCTTC.

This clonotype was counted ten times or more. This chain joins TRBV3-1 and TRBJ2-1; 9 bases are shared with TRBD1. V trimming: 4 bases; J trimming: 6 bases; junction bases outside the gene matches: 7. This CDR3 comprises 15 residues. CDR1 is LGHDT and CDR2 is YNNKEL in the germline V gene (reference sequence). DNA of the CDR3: TGTGCCAGCAGCCTGGGGACAGGGATGATCAATGAGCAGTTCTTC. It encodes CASSLGTGMINEQFF.

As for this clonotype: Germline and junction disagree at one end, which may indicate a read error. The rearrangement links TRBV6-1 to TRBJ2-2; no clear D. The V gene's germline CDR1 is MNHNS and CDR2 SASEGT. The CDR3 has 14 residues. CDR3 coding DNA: TGTGCCAGCAGGGAAGGTAGATACACCGGGGAGCTGTTTTTT. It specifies CASREGRYTGELFF.

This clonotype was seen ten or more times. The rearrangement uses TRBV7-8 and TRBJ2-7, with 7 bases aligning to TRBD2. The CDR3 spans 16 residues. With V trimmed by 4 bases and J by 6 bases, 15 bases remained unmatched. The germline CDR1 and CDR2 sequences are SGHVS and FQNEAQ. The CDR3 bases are TGTGCCAGCAGCTCTCCGCTATCGGGACTATCCCTCGAGCAGTACTTC. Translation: CASSSPLSGLSLEQYF.

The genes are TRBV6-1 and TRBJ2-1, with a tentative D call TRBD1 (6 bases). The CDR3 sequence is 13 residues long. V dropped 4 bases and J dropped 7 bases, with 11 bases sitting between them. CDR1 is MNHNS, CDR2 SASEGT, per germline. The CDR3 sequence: CASSGTVINEQFF. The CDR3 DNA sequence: TGTGCCAGCAGTGGGACAGTTATAAATGAGCAGTTCTTC.

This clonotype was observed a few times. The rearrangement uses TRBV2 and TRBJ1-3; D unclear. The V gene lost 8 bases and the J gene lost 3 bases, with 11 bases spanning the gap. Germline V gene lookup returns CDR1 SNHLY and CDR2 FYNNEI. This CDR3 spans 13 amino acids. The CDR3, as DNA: TGTGCCAGCTTCGGGCTCTTTGGAAACACCATATATTTT. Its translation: CASFGLFGNTIYF.

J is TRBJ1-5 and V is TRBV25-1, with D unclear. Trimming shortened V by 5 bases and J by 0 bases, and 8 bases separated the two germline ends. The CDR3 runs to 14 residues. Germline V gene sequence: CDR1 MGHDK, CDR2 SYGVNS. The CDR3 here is CASSWGNSNQPQHF. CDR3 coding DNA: TGTGCCAGCAGTTGGGGAAATAGCAATCAGCCCCAGCATTTT.

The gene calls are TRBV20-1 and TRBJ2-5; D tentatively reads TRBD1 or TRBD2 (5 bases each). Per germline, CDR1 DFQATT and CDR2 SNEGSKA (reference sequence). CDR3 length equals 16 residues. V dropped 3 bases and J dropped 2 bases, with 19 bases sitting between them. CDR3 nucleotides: TGCAGTGCTAGCCCCGGACATGGTAGCGAGCAAGAGACCCAGTACTTC. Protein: CSASPGHGSEQETQYF.

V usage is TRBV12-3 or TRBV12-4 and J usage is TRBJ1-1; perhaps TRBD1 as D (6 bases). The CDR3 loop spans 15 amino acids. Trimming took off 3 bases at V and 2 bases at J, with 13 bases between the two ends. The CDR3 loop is CASSFSTGPNTEAFF. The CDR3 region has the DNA TGTGCCAGCAGTTTCAGTACAGGGCCCAACACTGAAGCTTTCTTT.

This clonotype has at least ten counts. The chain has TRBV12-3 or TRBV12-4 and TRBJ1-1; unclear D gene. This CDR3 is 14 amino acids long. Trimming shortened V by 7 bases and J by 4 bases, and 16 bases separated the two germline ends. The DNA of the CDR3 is TGTGCCAGCACCTACCGGTCCGTTAGCACTGAAGCTTTCTTT. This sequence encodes CASTYRSVSTEAFF.

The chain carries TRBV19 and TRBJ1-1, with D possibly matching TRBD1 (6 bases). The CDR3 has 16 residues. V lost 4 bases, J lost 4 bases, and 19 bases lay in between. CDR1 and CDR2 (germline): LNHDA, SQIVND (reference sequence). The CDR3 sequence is CASSRGGNLRVTEAFF. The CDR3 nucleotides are TGTGCCAGTAGTAGAGGGGGGAATCTTAGGGTCACTGAAGCTTTCTTT.

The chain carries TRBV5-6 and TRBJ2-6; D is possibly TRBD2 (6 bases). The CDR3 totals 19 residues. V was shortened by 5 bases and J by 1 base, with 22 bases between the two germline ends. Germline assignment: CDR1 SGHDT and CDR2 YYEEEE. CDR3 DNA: TGTGCCAGCAGTTACTCCCGGTGGAGGGGAGGATCTGGGGCCAACGTCCTGACTTTC. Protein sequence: CASSYSRWRGGSGANVLTF.

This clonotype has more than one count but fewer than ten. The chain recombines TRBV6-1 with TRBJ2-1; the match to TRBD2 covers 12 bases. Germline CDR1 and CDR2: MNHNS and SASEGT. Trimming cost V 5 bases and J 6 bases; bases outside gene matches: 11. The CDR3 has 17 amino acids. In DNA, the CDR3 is TGTGCCAGCAGTTCCCGGACTAGCGGGAAATGGCGCAATGAGCAGTTCTTC. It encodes CASSSRTSGKWRNEQFF.

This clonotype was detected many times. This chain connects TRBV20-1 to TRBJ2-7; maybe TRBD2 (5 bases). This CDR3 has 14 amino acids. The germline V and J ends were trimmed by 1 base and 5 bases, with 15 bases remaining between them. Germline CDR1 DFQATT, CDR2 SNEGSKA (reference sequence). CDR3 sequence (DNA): TGCAGTGCTAGAGTCCTCGAGGGTCGCAACGAGCAGTACTTC. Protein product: CSARVLEGRNEQYF.

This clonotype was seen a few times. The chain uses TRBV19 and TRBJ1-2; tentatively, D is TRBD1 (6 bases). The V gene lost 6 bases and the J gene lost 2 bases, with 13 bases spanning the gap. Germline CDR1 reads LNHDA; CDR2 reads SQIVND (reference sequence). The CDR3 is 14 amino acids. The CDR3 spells CASSLTGYNYGYTF. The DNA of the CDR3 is TGTGCCAGTAGCTTAACAGGGTACAACTATGGCTACACCTTC.